This T cell receptor beta chain was found in a study of T cell responses to AZD1222 COVID-19 vaccine (dated by TCRdb to the early 2020s). Regarding the study in general: AZD1222 recipients whose second dose came at about 4 weeks and those whose second dose came at about 12 weeks were combined into one group, since spike-specific TCR depth and breadth did not differ between the two schedules. A total of just over 230 trial participants underwent TCR sequencing, of whom some 210 received two doses of AZD1222 and about 25 received two doses of the MenACWY control vaccine. Trial participants were enrolled by age into 18-55, 56-69 and 70-plus year subgroups, with roughly 160, 29 and 62 TCR-sequenced participants respectively.

This sample's time point label indicates: baseline before first vaccination. The vaccinee samples were drawn from two UK trials, COV001 and COV002, one of which was a single-blind randomized controlled phase 2/3 trial testing AZD1222 (ChAdOx1 nCoV-19) in healthy adults. For TCRbeta chain sequencing, PBMC samples were collected from trial participants at day 0 and at day 28 after the second dose. The CDR3 regions of human TCRbeta chains were analyzed by immunosequencing. The published analysis was carried out like this. TCRs in the repertoires were matched against a reference library of SARS-CoV-2-specific TCRs that had been generated with the MIRA antigen-specificity platform. Breadth was defined as the fraction of unique TCRs that were SARS-CoV-2-associated, and depth was defined as the fraction of total T cells that were SARS-CoV-2-associated. Using the MIRA data, each spike-specific TCR was assigned both to the spike region to which the TCR was reactive and to a CD4 or CD8 class. Log10-transformed breadth and depth values were compared by one-way ANOVA with Sidak's multiple comparisons tests. TCRdb holds this immuneACCESS table with in-frame rearrangements only. Some clones are missing; in checked studies, unresolved V genes explain under half, and the rest has no known cause. V and J calls plus clone size are reproduced from that table; the DNA served to infer D and trimming. The sample has 150,000 to 200,000 clones on record, approximately 92% of them singletons. Of the sample, roughly 10% is held by the ten largest clones.

From the cysteine through the phenylalanine, the CDR3 covers 15 amino acids. CDR3 DNA is the only sequence kept; it has 45 bases, read in frame from the first base. From the germline V gene (reference sequence), CDR1 is SGHNT and CDR2 is YYREEE. The germline V and J ends show losses of 2 bases and 4 bases respectively, and no gene match explains 6 bases of the junction. Overall results and qualifications from the work: Conclusions about previously exposed vaccinees are limited, since just 5 or 6 AZD1222 recipients were seropositive for SARS-CoV-2 at baseline. Reportedly, close to half of the unique spike-specific TCRs recognized epitopes lying outside the regions that are mutated in the B.1.351 and B.1.1.7 variants. In the small 56-69-year group, the increase in depth fell short of significance, most likely because of low power. The vaccine-associated CD4 TCRs covered the entire spike protein, and the dominant responses fell in regions 160-218 and 743-854. No day 14 peak-response samples were available, so repertoires were characterized only after the peak T cell response. A significant rise in spike-specific TCR breadth and depth was observed after two AZD1222 doses relative to day 0 and relative to MenACWY recipients. Most participants were white British and females outnumbered males, and the authors suggested that clonal diversity may have been underestimated.

Notes on this clone: What antigen it recognizes has not been identified. Base qualities are not recorded, but no much larger clone differs from it by a single base.

This TCR was sampled from an adult in good health. The source material was peripheral blood, sampled on day 0 of AZD1222 vaccination. The rearrangement combines TRBV5-4 with TRBJ1-2, and 9 junction bases match TRBD1. The nucleotide sequence is TGTGCCAGCAGCTTAGGACAGGGGACGTCCTATGGCTACACCTTC. Translated, it gives CASSLGQGTSYGYTF. With all but the CDR3 taken from the reference TRBV5-4 and TRBJ1-2 genes, the full variable domain is: ETGVTQSPTHLIKTRGQQVTLRCSSQSGHNTVSWYQQALGQGPQFIFQYYREEENGRGNFPPRFSGLQFPNYSSELNVNALELDDSALYLCASSLGQGTSYGYTFGSGTRLTVV.